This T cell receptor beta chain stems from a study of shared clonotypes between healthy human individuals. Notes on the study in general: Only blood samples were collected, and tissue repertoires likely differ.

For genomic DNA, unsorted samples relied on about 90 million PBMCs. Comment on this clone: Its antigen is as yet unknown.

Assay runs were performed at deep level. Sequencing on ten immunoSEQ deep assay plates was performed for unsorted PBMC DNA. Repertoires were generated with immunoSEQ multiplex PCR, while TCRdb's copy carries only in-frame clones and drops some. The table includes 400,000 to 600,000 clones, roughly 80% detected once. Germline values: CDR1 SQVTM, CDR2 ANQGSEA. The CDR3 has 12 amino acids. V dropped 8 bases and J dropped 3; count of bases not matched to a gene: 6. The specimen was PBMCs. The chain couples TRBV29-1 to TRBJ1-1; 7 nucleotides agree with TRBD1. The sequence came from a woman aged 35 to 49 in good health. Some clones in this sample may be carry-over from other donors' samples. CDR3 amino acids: CSTRQGDTEAFF. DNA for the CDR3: TGCAGCACCAGACAGGGAGACACTGAAGCTTTCTTT. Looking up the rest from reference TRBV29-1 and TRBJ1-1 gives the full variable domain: SAVISQKPSRDICQRGTSLTIQCQVDSQVTMMFWYRQQPGQSLTLIATANQGSEATYESGFVIDKFPISRPNLTFSTLTVSNMSPEDSSIYLCSTRQGDTEAFFGQGTRLTVV.